Each of the 26 T cell receptor beta chains below was sequenced from the same sample in a study of blood T cell repertoires in COVID-19. Clones were read by immunoSEQ multiplex PCR, and TCRdb kept only the in-frame ones, dropping some. This table holds 54,000 or so clones, around four fifths found once. Sequencing was performed on peripheral blood. The receptors originated from a woman aged 60 to 75 with acute or convalescent COVID-19.

In this sample, this clone turned up once. This sequence joins TRBV7-7 and TRBJ2-5; TRBD2 aligns across 7 bases. V lost 1 base, J lost 2 bases, and 7 bases stayed unmatched. CDR1 and CDR2 from the germline V gene are SSHAT and FNYEAQ (reference sequence). The CDR3 spans 16 residues. Written as DNA, the CDR3 is TGTGCCAGCAGCTTAGGAGGGCGGGGGTCACAAGAGACCCAGTACTTC. Its protein is CASSLGGRGSQETQYF.

This chain links TRBV28 with TRBJ2-3; 8 bases fit TRBD2. Germline V gene lookup returns CDR1 MDHEN and CDR2 SYDVKM. This CDR3 contains 16 residues. Unmatched junction bases numbered 8, after V lost 4 bases and J lost 2 bases. The chain's CDR3 is CASSSTRGGYTDTQYF. The CDR3 DNA sequence: TGTGCCAGCAGTTCCACTCGGGGGGGGTACACAGATACGCAGTATTTT.

The V call is TRBV7-2, the J call TRBJ1-5; weak D call: TRBD1 (5 bases). The CDR3 runs to 14 residues. Germline V gene sequence: CDR1 SGHTA, CDR2 FQGNSA. Deletions cut 3 bases from V and 3 bases from J, with 9 bases between. The DNA for the CDR3 is TGTGCCAGCAGCTTCAACAGGTACAATCAGCCCCAGCATTTT. Its protein product is CASSFNRYNQPQHF.

The rearrangement links TRBV11-1 to TRBJ2-1; tentatively, D is TRBD2 (7 bases). The germline gives CDR1 SGHAT, CDR2 FQDESV (reference sequence). Trimming took off 5 bases at V and 8 bases at J, with 19 bases between the two ends. The CDR3 extends over 15 amino acids. The CDR3 DNA follows: TGTGCCAGCAGCCCCATGGGGGGGCCCTTATATGAGCAGTTCTTC. Protein product: CASSPMGGPLYEQFF.

V usage is TRBV12-3 or TRBV12-4 and J usage is TRBJ1-4; the D gene is possibly TRBD1 (5 bases). The V and J ends lost 8 bases and 7 bases respectively, with 14 bases between them. This CDR3 spans 13 amino acids. CDR3 sequence: CASRQGGSEKLFF. The CDR3 nucleotides read TGTGCCAGCCGGCAGGGTGGTAGTGAAAAACTGTTTTTT.

The chain joins TRBV13 to TRBJ1-2, with D unclear. Trimming took off 1 base at V and 5 bases at J, with 8 bases between the two ends. Germline values: CDR1 PRHDT, CDR2 FYEKMQ (reference sequence). The CDR3 extends over 13 amino acids. CDR3 loop: CASSLVPGYGYTF. The CDR3 coding sequence is TGTGCCAGCAGCTTAGTTCCGGGTTATGGCTACACCTTC. Using reference TRBV13 and TRBJ1-2 for the parts outside the CDR3, the full variable domain is AAGVIQSPRHLIKEKRETATLKCYPIPRHDTVYWYQQGPGQDPQFLISFYEKMQSDKGSIPDRFSAQQFSDYHSELNMSSLELGDSALYFCASSLVPGYGYTFGSGTRLTVV.

V gene TRBV28 combines with J gene TRBJ1-1, with a tentative D call TRBD1 (5 bases). V gave up 5 bases and J gave up 0 bases, with 7 bases separating them. Germline-derived CDR1 and CDR2 are MDHEN and SYDVKM. The CDR3 is made up of 13 amino acids. As DNA, the CDR3 is TGTGCCAGCAGTCTCAGGGTGAACACTGAAGCTTTCTTT. This codes for CASSLRVNTEAFF.

This chain connects TRBV7-2 to TRBJ1-2, with no clear D. CDR1 SGHTA and CDR2 FQGNSA come from the germline V gene. This CDR3 has 15 residues. The ends were cut back, 4 bases at V and 4 bases at J, with 16 bases in the middle. This CDR3 is CASSSQTEAGYGYTF. The CDR3, as DNA: TGTGCCAGCAGCTCCCAGACGGAGGCGGGCTATGGCTACACCTTC.

V gene TRBV4-2 combines with J gene TRBJ2-7, with D possibly matching TRBD2 (5 bases). Germline lookup yields CDR1 LGHNA and CDR2 YNFKEQ. The germline V and J ends were trimmed by 1 base and 7 bases, with 17 bases remaining between them. The CDR3 length is 15 residues. CDR3 in DNA: TGTGCCAGCAGCCAAGTGAACTCCCCGACGGGGGAGCAGTACTTC. Amino acids: CASSQVNSPTGEQYF.

The chain is built from TRBV24-1 and TRBJ2-1; 10 bases match TRBD2. The CDR3 is made up of 18 amino acids. Germline CDR1 is KGHDR and CDR2 is SFDVKD. V was clipped by 4 bases and J by 4 bases; unmatched bases: 12. In DNA, the CDR3 is TGTGCCACCAGTGACCCCAGCAGCGGGAGGGCCGGGTACAATGAGCAGTTCTTC. Translation gives CATSDPSSGRAGYNEQFF.

The chain links TRBV29-1 to TRBJ1-1; possible D gene TRBD1, 5 bases. With 6 bases removed from V and 1 base from J, the gap between germline ends came to 18 bases. Germline assignment: CDR1 SQVTM and CDR2 ANQGSEA. The CDR3 contains 15 residues. CDR3 region: CSVIERTTPNTEAFF. The CDR3 coding sequence is TGCAGCGTAATCGAGAGGACAACACCGAACACTGAAGCTTTCTTT.

This clone was seen a handful of times. This rearrangement joins TRBV5-8 to TRBJ2-1, with D maybe TRBD2 (6 bases). Germline CDR1 reads SGHTS; CDR2 reads YDEGEE. The CDR3 contains 15 residues. With 6 bases removed from V and 5 bases from J, the gap between germline ends came to 18 bases. The CDR3 nucleotides read TGTGCCAGCACGCGAGCACAACTAGCCCACAATGAGCAGTTCTTC. This encodes CASTRAQLAHNEQFF.

The rearrangement uses TRBV27 and TRBJ1-5; TRBD1 might be the D (5 bases). Deletions cut 5 bases from V and 2 bases from J, with 16 bases between. Germline lookup yields CDR1 MNHEY and CDR2 SMNVEV (reference sequence). CDR3 length: 16 residues. CDR3 in DNA: TGTGCCAGCAGTCCCTGGGGGGAATGGGGCAATCAGCCCCAGCATTTT. Translated: CASSPWGEWGNQPQHF.

The chain couples TRBV30 to TRBJ1-5; TRBD1 matches 7 bases. Trimming cost V 2 bases and J 3 bases; bases outside gene matches: 7. Germline assignment: CDR1 GTSNPN and CDR2 SVGIG (reference sequence). The CDR3 runs 15 residues. As DNA, the CDR3 is TGTGCCTGGAGTCCGGGGACAGCTTACAATCAGCCCCAGCATTTT. Its translation: CAWSPGTAYNQPQHF.

V and J are TRBV25-1 and TRBJ2-4; 11 bases map to TRBD2. CDR1 and CDR2 (germline): MGHDK, SYGVNS. Trimming cost V 4 bases and J 2 bases; bases outside gene matches: 7. This CDR3 comprises 17 residues. CDR3 DNA sequence: TGTGCCAGCAGTGGACCACTAGCGGGGGACACCAAAAACATTCAGTACTTC. Translating it yields CASSGPLAGDTKNIQYF.

The rearrangement joins TRBV10-3 to TRBJ1-1; 9 bases align to TRBD1. Germline V gives CDR1 ENHRY, CDR2 SYGVKD. V lost 10 bases, J lost 4 bases, and 13 bases stayed unmatched. The CDR3 is 15 amino acids. The CDR3 DNA reads TGTGCCACTGCCGGCGTTGACAGGGGGGGCACTGAAGCTTTCTTT. Protein product: CATAGVDRGGTEAFF.

The rearrangement links TRBV7-3 to TRBJ2-3; 14 positions agree with TRBD2. The CDR3 is 16 residues long. With 5 bases clipped from V and 5 bases from J, the junction kept 6 bases outside the gene matches. Germline assignment: CDR1 SGHTA and CDR2 FQGTGA. The CDR3 DNA reads TGTGCCAGCAGCCCCCAAGGGACTAGCGGGGGAGATACGCAGTATTTT. This codes for CASSPQGTSGGDTQYF.

The genes are TRBV7-8 and TRBJ2-7, with 10 nucleotides matching TRBD1. The J segment lost 1 base and the V segment lost 5 bases, leaving 11 bases of the junction unmatched. Germline-derived CDR1 and CDR2 are SGHVS and FQNEAQ. The length of the CDR3 is 17 residues. The CDR3 nucleotides read TGTGCCAGCAGCCTGGAAGCCGGGACAGGGGCATCCTACGAGCAGTACTTC. Translated: CASSLEAGTGASYEQYF.

This sequence joins TRBV5-1 and TRBJ1-2, with 7 bases matching TRBD1. Germline V lookup: CDR1 SGHRS, CDR2 YFSETQ. The CDR3 covers 15 residues. V lost 2 bases to trimming and J lost 2 bases; unmatched junction nucleotides: 6. CDR3 coding DNA: TGCGCCAGCAGCTTCGCCCCGGGACAGAACTATGGCTACACCTTC. Protein sequence: CASSFAPGQNYGYTF.

This rearrangement joins TRBV7-6 to TRBJ2-7; no reliable D call. Germline V lookup: CDR1 SGHVS, CDR2 FNYEAQ. Trimming removed 0 bases at V and 9 bases at J, with 21 bases between. The CDR3 spans 16 residues. Written as DNA, the CDR3 is TGTGCCAGCAGCTTAGCGCCGCGAGACATCTCCCTAAGGCAGTACTTC. Encoded protein: CASSLAPRDISLRQYF.

The chain links TRBV6-2 or TRBV6-3 to TRBJ2-2; D remains unclear. Germline V gives CDR1 MNHEY, CDR2 SVGEGT. Trimming shortened V by 4 bases and J by 4 bases, and 16 bases separated the two germline ends. The CDR3 length is 16 residues. Here the CDR3 DNA reads TGTGCCAGCAGTTCAAGAGTCGCCCGGTTCACCGGGGAGCTGTTTTTT. Protein product: CASSSRVARFTGELFF.

The chain carries TRBV4-2 and TRBJ1-6; D gene ambiguous. The CDR3 contains 15 residues. Germline V gene data show CDR1 as LGHNA and CDR2 as YNFKEQ. Trimming pared 0 bases from V and 4 bases from J, leaving 7 bases between. The CDR3 DNA is TGTGCCAGCAGCCAAGAGTCCGCGTATAATTCACCCCTCCACTTT. Translated, it gives CASSQESAYNSPLHF.

DNA for the CDR3: TGCGCCAGCAGCTCGGACGCTAGCGGGGGGTCAGAGACCCAGTACTTC. It is translated as CASSSDASGGSETQYF. This chain links TRBV5-1 with TRBJ2-5; TRBD2 matches at 11 bases. V lost 3 bases and J lost 4; bases outside the gene matches: 8. The germline V gene encodes CDR1 SGHRS and CDR2 YFSETQ. The CDR3 loop spans 16 amino acids.

This rearrangement joins TRBV5-6 to TRBJ2-1; 10 nucleotides align to TRBD2. CDR1 is SGHDT and CDR2 is YYEEEE in the germline V gene. V was clipped by 6 bases and J by 12 bases; unmatched bases: 12. CDR3 length equals 14 residues. CDR3 sequence reads: CASTGLASVGGQFF. The CDR3 DNA is TGTGCCAGCACGGGACTAGCGTCGGTCGGTGGGCAGTTCTTC. Full variable domain (rest looked up from reference TRBV5-6 and TRBJ2-1): DAGVTQSPTHLIKTRGQQVTLRCSPKSGHDTVSWYQQALGQGPQFIFQYYEEEERQRGNFPDRFSGHQFPNYSSELNVNALLLGDSALYLCASTGLASVGGQFFGPGTRLTVL.

This rearrangement joins TRBV4-1 to TRBJ1-4; D gene unclear. The CDR3 sequence is 17 residues long. Germline V lookup: CDR1 MGHRA, CDR2 YSYEKL. V lost 1 base, J lost 8 bases, and 20 bases lay in between. CDR3 bases: TGCGCCAGCAGCCAAGCGGGGTCTATTTTTCGGAGCGAAAAACTGTTTTTT. The encoded protein is CASSQAGSIFRSEKLFF.

V gene TRBV24-1 combines with J gene TRBJ2-1; 9 nucleotides match TRBD2. Trimming took 5 bases from V and 7 from J; bases not matched to a gene: 11. Per germline, CDR1 KGHDR and CDR2 SFDVKD. The CDR3 is made up of 16 amino acids. CDR3 DNA: TGTGCCACCAGTGGGTACAGGACTAGCGTAGGAAATGAGCAGTTCTTC. It is translated as CATSGYRTSVGNEQFF.